Many counts were recorded for the clone carrying this T cell receptor (beta chain). Authors' methods: Differences in CDR3 between clinicopathological groups were drawn on to build a classifier intended to discriminate distant-metastatic papillary thyroid cancer patients. Using MiXCR, TCRdb reanalyzed the PCR reads. TCRdb, not the original authors, processed these V and J calls. The sample shows around 26,000 clones, 10% to 15% of them seen only once. This sample was taken from a study of metastatic and nonmetastatic thyroid tumors. Before thyroid surgery, none of the patients had received any treatment. The receptor was isolated from a female donor with papillary thyroid cancer or a benign thyroid nodule (not recorded which). Some clones in this sample may be carry-over from other donors' samples. The sequenced material came from blood.

The CDR3 here is CATSDLSMTSSTDTQYF. CDR3 sequence (DNA): TGTGCCACCAGTGATCTCTCGATGACTTCTAGCACAGATACGCAGTATTTT. The gene calls are TRBV24-1 and TRBJ2-3; D unclear. Germline assignment: CDR1 KGHDR and CDR2 SFDVKD. CDR3 length equals 17 residues. Trimming took 3 bases from V and 0 from J, leaving 15 bases between them.